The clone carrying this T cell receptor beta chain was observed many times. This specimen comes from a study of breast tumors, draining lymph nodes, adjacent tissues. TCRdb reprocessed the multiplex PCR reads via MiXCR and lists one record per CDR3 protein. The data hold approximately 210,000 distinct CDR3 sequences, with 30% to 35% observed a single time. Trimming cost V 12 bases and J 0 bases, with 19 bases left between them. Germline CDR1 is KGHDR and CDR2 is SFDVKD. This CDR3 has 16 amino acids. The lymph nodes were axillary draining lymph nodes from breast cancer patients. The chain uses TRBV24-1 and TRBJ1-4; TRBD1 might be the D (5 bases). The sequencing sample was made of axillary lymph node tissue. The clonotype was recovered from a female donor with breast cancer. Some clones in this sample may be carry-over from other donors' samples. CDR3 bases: TGTGCCCCGCGTTCTAGTGGGGCCGCAACTAATGAAAAACTGTTTTTT. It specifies CAPRSSGAATNEKLFF.